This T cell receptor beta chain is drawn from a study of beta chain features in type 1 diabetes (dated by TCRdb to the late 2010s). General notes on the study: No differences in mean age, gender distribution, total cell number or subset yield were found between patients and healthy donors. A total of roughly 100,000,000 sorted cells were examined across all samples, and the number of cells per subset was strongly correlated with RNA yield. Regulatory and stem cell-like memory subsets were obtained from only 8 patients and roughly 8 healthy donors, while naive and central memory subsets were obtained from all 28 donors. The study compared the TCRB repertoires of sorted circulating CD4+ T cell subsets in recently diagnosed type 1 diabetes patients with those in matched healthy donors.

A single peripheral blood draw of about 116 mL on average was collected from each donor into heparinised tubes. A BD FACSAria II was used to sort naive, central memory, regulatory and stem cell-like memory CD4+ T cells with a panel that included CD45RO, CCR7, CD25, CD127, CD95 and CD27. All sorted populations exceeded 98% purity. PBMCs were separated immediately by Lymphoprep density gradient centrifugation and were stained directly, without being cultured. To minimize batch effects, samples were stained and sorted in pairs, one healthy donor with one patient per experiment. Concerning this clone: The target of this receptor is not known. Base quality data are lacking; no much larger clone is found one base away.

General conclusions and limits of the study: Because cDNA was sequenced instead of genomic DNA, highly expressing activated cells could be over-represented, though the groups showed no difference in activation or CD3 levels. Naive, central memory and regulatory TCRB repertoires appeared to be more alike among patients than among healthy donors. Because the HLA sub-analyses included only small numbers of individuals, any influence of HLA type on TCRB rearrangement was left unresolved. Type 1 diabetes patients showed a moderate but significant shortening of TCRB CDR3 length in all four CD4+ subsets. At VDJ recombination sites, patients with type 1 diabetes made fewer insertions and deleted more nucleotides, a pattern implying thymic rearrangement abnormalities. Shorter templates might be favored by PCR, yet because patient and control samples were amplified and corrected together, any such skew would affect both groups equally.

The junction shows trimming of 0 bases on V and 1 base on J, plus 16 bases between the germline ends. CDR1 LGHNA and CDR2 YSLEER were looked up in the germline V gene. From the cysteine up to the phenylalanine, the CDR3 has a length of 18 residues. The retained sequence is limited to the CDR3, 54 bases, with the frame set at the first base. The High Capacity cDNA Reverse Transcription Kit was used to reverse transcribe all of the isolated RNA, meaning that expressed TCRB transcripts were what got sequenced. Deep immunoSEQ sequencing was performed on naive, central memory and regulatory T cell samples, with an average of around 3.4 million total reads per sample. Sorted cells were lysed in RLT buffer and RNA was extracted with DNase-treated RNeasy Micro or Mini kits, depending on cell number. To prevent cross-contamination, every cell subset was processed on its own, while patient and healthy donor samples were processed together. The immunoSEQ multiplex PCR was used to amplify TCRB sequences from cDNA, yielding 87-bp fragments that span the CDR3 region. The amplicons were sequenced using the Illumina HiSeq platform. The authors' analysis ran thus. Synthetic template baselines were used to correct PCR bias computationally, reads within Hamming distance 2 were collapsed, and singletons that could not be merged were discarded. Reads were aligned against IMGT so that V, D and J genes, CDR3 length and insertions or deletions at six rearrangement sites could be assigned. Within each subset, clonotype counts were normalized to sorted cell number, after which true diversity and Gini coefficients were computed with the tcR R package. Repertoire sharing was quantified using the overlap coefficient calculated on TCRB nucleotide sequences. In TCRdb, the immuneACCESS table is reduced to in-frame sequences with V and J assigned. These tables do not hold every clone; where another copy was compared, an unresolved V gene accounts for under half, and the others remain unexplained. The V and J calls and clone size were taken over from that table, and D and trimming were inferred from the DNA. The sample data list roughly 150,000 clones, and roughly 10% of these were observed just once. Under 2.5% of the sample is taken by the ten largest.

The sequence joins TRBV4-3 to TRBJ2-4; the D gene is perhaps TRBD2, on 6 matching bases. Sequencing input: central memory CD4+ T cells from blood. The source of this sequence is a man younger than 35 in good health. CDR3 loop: CASSQDPSGGKAKNIQYF. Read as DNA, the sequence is TGCGCCAGCAGCCAAGATCCTTCCGGGGGAAAGGCCAAAAACATTCAGTACTTC.